The next 20 T cell receptor beta chains were all read from a single sample in a study of shared clonotypes between healthy human individuals. Assay: immunoSEQ multiplex PCR; the TCRdb copy retains only in-frame clones and omits some. The sample lists roughly 2.5 million clones, approximately 92% occurring once. The sample comprised naive CD4+ T cells sorted from blood. Regarding subset: CD45RA+ positively selected. Receptor source: a man in his late teens or twenties in good health.

The J gene is TRBJ1-5, the V gene TRBV2, with D unresolved. CDR3 size: 15 residues. Trimming took off 4 bases at V and 2 bases at J, with 12 bases between the two ends. Germline CDR1 SNHLY, CDR2 FYNNEI. The DNA of the CDR3 is TGTGCCAGCAGTGCCGAGGTAGTTGGCAATCAGCCCCAGCATTTT. Amino acid sequence: CASSAEVVGNQPQHF.

V is TRBV27 and J is TRBJ2-7; no firm D call. With 8 bases removed from V and 4 bases from J, the gap between germline ends came to 15 bases. CDR1 and CDR2 from the germline V gene are MNHEY and SMNVEV (reference sequence). CDR3 size: 13 residues. The CDR3: CASRMVGRYEQYF. DNA for the CDR3: TGTGCCAGCCGCATGGTGGGCCGGTACGAGCAGTACTTC.

The rearrangement links TRBV11-2 to TRBJ1-5, with 9 bases fitting TRBD1. This CDR3 comprises 15 residues. Looked up from germline, CDR1 is SGHAT and CDR2 is FQNNGV. The V segment lost 2 bases and the J segment 6 bases; nucleotides outside the gene matches: 5. The DNA for the CDR3 is TGTGCCAGCAGCTTAAACAGGGGGCTGGGTCAGCCCCAGCATTTT. It specifies CASSLNRGLGQPQHF.

The genes are TRBV27 and TRBJ1-5; 8 bases align to TRBD1. Per the germline V gene, CDR1 is MNHEY and CDR2 is SMNVEV (reference sequence). CDR3 length: 17 amino acids. Trimming cost V 1 base and J 7 bases; bases outside gene matches: 12. DNA for the CDR3: TGTGCCAGCAGTTTATTGGTAGGGCAGGGGGCTCGGCAGCCCCAGCATTTT. Amino acid sequence: CASSLLVGQGARQPQHF.

This rearrangement joins TRBV7-2 to TRBJ2-1; D remains ambiguous. V lost 2 bases to trimming and J lost 5 bases, with 13 bases between them. Germline CDR1 is SGHTA and CDR2 is FQGNSA. The CDR3 runs to 15 residues. DNA of the CDR3: TGTGCCAGCAGCTTAAAGACCGGCGGAAACAATGAGCAGTTCTTC. Its protein is CASSLKTGGNNEQFF.

The V call is TRBV7-9, the J call TRBJ1-4; no clear D. Germline assignment: CDR1 SEHNR and CDR2 FQNEAQ (reference sequence). V gave up 1 base and J gave up 2 bases, with 8 bases separating them. The CDR3 spans 15 residues. The CDR3 DNA is TGTGCCAGCAGCTTAGGGACTACTACTAATGAAAAACTGTTTTTT. Protein sequence: CASSLGTTTNEKLFF.

The chain uses TRBV19 and TRBJ1-1, with D possibly matching TRBD1 (5 bases). The CDR3 is 13 residues long. V was clipped by 1 base and J by 5 bases, with 8 bases between them. The germline V gene has CDR1 LNHDA and CDR2 SQIVND (reference sequence). The CDR3 DNA sequence: TGTGCCAGTAGTATAGCAGGGACTACTGAAGCTTTCTTT. This gives the protein CASSIAGTTEAFF.

A word on this clone: Relative to the germline gene, one junction end is altered; a read error may explain this. The identical CDR3 is also encoded by other nucleotide sequences in the sample. This chain connects TRBV18 to TRBJ1-1; no definite D call. From germline, CDR1 is KGHSH and CDR2 LQKENI. The CDR3 is 14 residues long. CDR3 amino acids: CASSPGQMNTEAFF. CDR3 nucleotides: TGTGCCAGCTCACCAGGCCAGATGAACACTGAAGCTTTCTTC.

The chain uses TRBV30 and TRBJ1-1; the match to TRBD1 covers 11 bases. The CDR3 is made up of 16 amino acids. The junction had 6 bases not matched to a gene; V was cut back by 0 bases and J by 3 bases. Germline values: CDR1 GTSNPN, CDR2 SVGIG (reference sequence). The CDR3 DNA reads as TGTGCCTGGAGTGTACTTTGGGGACAGGGGGACACTGAAGCTTTCTTT. Translating it yields CAWSVLWGQGDTEAFF.

The V call is TRBV19, the J call TRBJ2-7; 7 bases map to TRBD2. CDR1 is LNHDA and CDR2 is SQIVND in the germline V gene (reference sequence). This CDR3 is built from 14 residues. V dropped 5 bases and J dropped 7; count of bases not matched to a gene: 11. CDR3 protein: CASSSGGAGWEQYF. The CDR3 DNA reads TGTGCCAGTAGTTCGGGGGGAGCCGGTTGGGAGCAGTACTTC.

The rearrangement links TRBV5-1 to TRBJ2-7, with 7 bases identical to TRBD2. The V and J ends lost 2 bases and 5 bases, in that order; junction bases with no gene match: 10. This CDR3 is built from 15 residues. In germline, CDR1 is SGHRS, CDR2 YFSETQ. CDR3 nucleotides: TGCGCCAGCAGCTTAGGTGGGAGGGCCCAGGACGAGCAGTACTTC. It translates to CASSLGGRAQDEQYF. Drawing the rest from reference TRBV5-1 and TRBJ2-7, the complete variable domain is KAGVTQTPRYLIKTRGQQVTLSCSPISGHRSVSWYQQTPGQGLQFLFEYFSETQRNKGNFPGRFSGRQFSNSRSEMNVSTLELGDSALYLCASSLGGRAQDEQYFGPGTRLTVT.

The chain joins TRBV18 to TRBJ2-1; 8 bases agree with TRBD1. Germline V lookup: CDR1 KGHSH, CDR2 LQKENI. V gave up 6 bases and J gave up 1 base; unmatched junction bases: 8. The CDR3 runs to 16 residues. CDR3 coding DNA: TGTGCCAGCTCTTCCAGAGACAGGGGATCCTACAATGAGCAGTTCTTC. Translated, it gives CASSSRDRGSYNEQFF.

CDR3 sequence reads: CASSPTANSYEQYF. The DNA of the CDR3 is TGTGCCAGCTCACCTACAGCTAACTCCTACGAGCAGTACTTC. The chain uses TRBV18 and TRBJ2-7, with D unclear. The CDR3 runs 14 residues. Germline V gene data show CDR1 as KGHSH and CDR2 as LQKENI. Between the trimmed V and J ends, which lost 3 bases and 0 bases, there was a span of 9 bases.

This clone was observed a single time. CDR3 protein: CAIRAGGPGGELFF. The CDR3 bases are TGTGCCATCAGAGCGGGGGGGCCCGGCGGGGAGCTGTTTTTT. J is TRBJ2-2 and V is TRBV10-3, with TRBD2 identical over 10 bases. This CDR3 region has 14 residues. The ends lost 6 bases at V and 7 bases at J; junction bases unmatched: 5. The V gene's germline CDR1 is ENHRY and CDR2 SYGVKD.

This sequence joins TRBV5-1 and TRBJ2-2; 8 positions agree with TRBD2. The CDR3 extends over 14 amino acids. Trimming took 3 bases from V and 7 from J; bases not matched to a gene: 5. Germline assignment: CDR1 SGHRS and CDR2 YFSETQ. This CDR3 reads CASSSGLAGGELFF. The DNA of the CDR3 is TGCGCCAGCAGCTCCGGACTAGCTGGCGGGGAGCTGTTTTTT.

This chain connects TRBV28 to TRBJ1-3, with no clear D. The CDR3 runs to 13 residues. V lost 6 bases, J lost 5 bases, and 11 bases lay in between. Germline CDR1 reads MDHEN; CDR2 reads SYDVKM. The CDR3 DNA follows: TGTGCCAGCAGCCGCCATCGGAGAAACACCATATATTTT. Protein sequence: CASSRHRRNTIYF.

This chain uses TRBV30 with TRBJ1-3, with D uncertain. CDR1 is GTSNPN, CDR2 SVGIG, per germline (reference sequence). Trimming left V 3 bases short and J 0 bases short, with 6 bases between. The CDR3 runs to 13 residues. The CDR3 DNA reads TGTGCCTGGAGACAGAGCTCTGGAAACACCATATATTTT. Protein: CAWRQSSGNTIYF.

The chain carries TRBV30 and TRBJ2-5; the match to TRBD1 covers 12 bases. This CDR3 contains 15 residues. The V and J ends lost 6 bases and 2 bases, in that order; junction bases with no gene match: 7. Germline V gene data show CDR1 as GTSNPN and CDR2 as SVGIG (reference sequence). CDR3 nucleotide sequence: TGTGCCTGCCACCGGGACAGGGGGCGGCAAGAGACCCAGTACTTC. The encoded protein is CACHRDRGRQETQYF.

V and J are TRBV2 and TRBJ2-5, with 7 bases fitting TRBD2. CDR3 size: 15 residues. V was pared by 10 bases and J by 0 bases, with 11 bases of the junction left unmatched. The germline V gene encodes CDR1 SNHLY and CDR2 FYNNEI. The CDR3 sequence is CATERTSANQETQYF. The CDR3 DNA sequence: TGTGCCACCGAACGAACTAGCGCCAACCAAGAGACCCAGTACTTC.

This chain links TRBV2 with TRBJ2-3; 9 bases fit TRBD2. The germline V gene has CDR1 SNHLY and CDR2 FYNNEI. The junction had 1 base not matched to a gene; V was cut back by 2 bases and J by 4 bases. The CDR3 has 14 residues. CDR3: CASSESSGADTQYF. The CDR3 DNA reads TGTGCCAGCAGTGAATCTAGCGGGGCAGATACGCAGTATTTT.